This record looks at one T cell receptor (beta chain) sequence and its context. This sample stems from a study of cytomegalovirus exposure and HLA in healthy donors. The CDR3 totals 15 residues. The germline V and J ends were trimmed by 6 bases and 6 bases, with 19 bases remaining between them. CDR1 is MNHEY, CDR2 SVGAGI, per germline. PCR amplification relied on 60 Vbeta primers (plus 13 Jbeta primers). TCRdb keeps only in-frame clones here, not all; method: immunoSEQ multiplex PCR. The table includes 200,000 to 250,000 clones, more than 65% detected once. The sequencing input was PBMCs. The chain is built from TRBV6-5 and TRBJ2-3; possibly TRBD1 for D (5 bases). The source is a man younger than 30 in good health and CMV-seronegative. As DNA, the CDR3 is TGTGCCAGCAGGCAAAGCCAGGGTGGGTGGGATACGCAGTATTTT. This gives the protein CASRQSQGGWDTQYF.